The rows below give T cell receptor beta chains drawn from one sample of a study of T-cell reconstitution after alpha-beta-depleted transplantation in children. TCRdb re-called the PCR reads through MiXCR, storing one row per CDR3 protein. The sample contains roughly 300,000 distinct CDR3 sequences, around 10% of which appear only once. The sample consisted of peripheral blood, taken 180 days after TCRalphabeta/CD19-depleted stem cell transplant. The receptors were sampled from a male patient aged 2-9 years who had a stem cell transplant for chronic granulomatous disease, so the T cells may come from the graft donor. Both conserved end residues are part of each CDR3. D genes are given only for firm matches. The size entry is marked missing in some rows and otherwise reads once, few, many or a size class.

v_gene: TRBV19; d_gene: TRBD1; abundance: many; j_gene: TRBJ1-1; CDR3aa: CASNRGGWGTEAFF; CDR3nt: TGTGCCAGTAATAGAGGGGGCTGGGGCACTGAAGCTTTCTTT
v_gene: TRBV12-3/TRBV12-4; d_gene: .; abundance: many; j_gene: TRBJ2-5; CDR3aa: CASSLGEETQYF; CDR3nt: TGTGCCAGCAGTTTAGGTGAAGAGACCCAGTACTTC
v_gene: TRBV5-1; d_gene: TRBD1; abundance: many; j_gene: TRBJ2-7; CDR3aa: CASSLGGQGASYEQYF; CDR3nt: TGCGCCAGCAGCTTGGGTGGACAGGGTGCCTCCTACGAGCAGTACTTC
v_gene: TRBV5-6; d_gene: TRBD1; abundance: many; j_gene: TRBJ1-2; CDR3aa: CASSGGTGHGYTF; CDR3nt: TGTGCCAGCAGCGGTGGGACAGGGCATGGCTACACCTTC
v_gene: TRBV7-2; d_gene: .; abundance: many; j_gene: TRBJ2-1; CDR3aa: CASSIHNEQFF; CDR3nt: TGTGCCAGCAGCATCCACAATGAGCAGTTCTTC
v_gene: TRBV30; d_gene: TRBD1; abundance: few; j_gene: TRBJ1-4; CDR3aa: CAWTEGAPVEKLFF; CDR3nt: TGTGCCTGGACCGAGGGGGCGCCGGTTGAAAAACTGTTTTTT
v_gene: TRBV23-1; d_gene: .; abundance: few; j_gene: TRBJ2-2; CDR3aa: CASLQNHRSWTGELFF; CDR3nt: TGCGCCAGCCTCCAGAACCACCGCAGTTGGACCGGGGAGCTGTTTTTT
v_gene: TRBV29-1; d_gene: TRBD1; abundance: many; j_gene: TRBJ2-1; CDR3aa: CSVEDPPRGLYNEQFF; CDR3nt: TGCAGCGTTGAAGATCCGCCCAGGGGGCTTTACAATGAGCAGTTCTTC
v_gene: TRBV11-1; d_gene: TRBD2; abundance: many; j_gene: TRBJ2-5; CDR3aa: CASSLRLRLAGDQETQYF; CDR3nt: TGTGCCAGCAGCTTAAGGCTTCGGCTAGCGGGGGATCAAGAGACCCAGTACTTC
v_gene: TRBV12-3/TRBV12-4; d_gene: .; abundance: many; j_gene: TRBJ1-2; CDR3aa: CASSQVGYGYTF; CDR3nt: TGTGCCAGCAGTCAAGTGGGGTATGGCTACACCTTC
v_gene: TRBV9; d_gene: TRBD2; abundance: few; j_gene: TRBJ2-3; CDR3aa: CASSGRWGPGTSGRSTDTQYF; CDR3nt: TGTGCCAGCAGCGGTAGGTGGGGACCCGGGACTAGCGGGAGGAGCACAGATACGCAGTATTTT
v_gene: TRBV5-1; d_gene: TRBD2; abundance: many; j_gene: TRBJ2-1; CDR3aa: CASSVRLSGSSNNEQFF; CDR3nt: TGCGCCAGCAGCGTACGACTAAGCGGGAGTTCTAACAATGAGCAGTTCTTC
v_gene: TRBV28; d_gene: .; abundance: many; j_gene: TRBJ1-2; CDR3aa: CASSDGPGAGSYF; CDR3nt: TGTGCCAGCAGTGATGGCCCGGGGGCGGGGTCCTACTTC
v_gene: TRBV25-1; d_gene: .; abundance: many; j_gene: TRBJ2-2; CDR3aa: CASRLGHARGESTGELFF; CDR3nt: TGTGCCAGCAGACTAGGACACGCTCGAGGGGAATCCACCGGGGAGCTGTTTTTT
v_gene: TRBV19; d_gene: TRBD1; abundance: many; j_gene: TRBJ1-5; CDR3aa: CASSIGGQGAGQPQHF; CDR3nt: TGTGCCAGTAGTATAGGGGGACAGGGGGCAGGGCAGCCCCAGCATTTT
v_gene: TRBV6-1; d_gene: TRBD1; abundance: many; j_gene: TRBJ1-2; CDR3aa: CASGIPGQGIYGYTF; CDR3nt: TGTGCCAGCGGGATACCGGGACAGGGTATCTATGGCTACACCTTC
v_gene: TRBV20-1; d_gene: TRBD2; abundance: many; j_gene: TRBJ2-5; CDR3aa: CSASHWTSGGAETQYF; CDR3nt: TGCAGTGCTAGTCACTGGACTAGCGGGGGGGCTGAGACCCAGTACTTC
v_gene: TRBV27; d_gene: .; abundance: many; j_gene: TRBJ1-2; CDR3aa: CASSPLLGGPRMNGYTF; CDR3nt: TGTGCCAGCAGTCCCCTCCTCGGGGGGCCACGAATGAATGGCTACACCTTC
v_gene: TRBV12-3/TRBV12-4; d_gene: .; abundance: many; j_gene: TRBJ2-1; CDR3aa: CASSYRIVEQFF; CDR3nt: TGTGCCAGCAGTTACAGAATTGTTGAGCAGTTCTTC
v_gene: TRBV20-1; d_gene: .; abundance: many; j_gene: TRBJ2-5; CDR3aa: CSARLGQETQYF; CDR3nt: TGCAGTGCTAGACTGGGGCAAGAGACCCAGTACTTC
v_gene: TRBV29-1; d_gene: .; abundance: many; j_gene: TRBJ2-1; CDR3aa: CSVDSRAGGEQFF; CDR3nt: TGCAGCGTTGATAGCCGGGCGGGTGGAGAGCAGTTCTTC
v_gene: TRBV5-1; d_gene: TRBD1; abundance: many; j_gene: TRBJ2-2; CDR3aa: CASSPGTEYPGELFF; CDR3nt: TGCGCCAGCAGCCCGGGGACAGAATATCCCGGGGAGCTGTTTTTT
v_gene: TRBV20-1; d_gene: TRBD1; abundance: many; j_gene: TRBJ2-1; CDR3aa: CSALGQGGRYNEQFF; CDR3nt: TGCAGTGCCCTAGGACAGGGGGGCCGGTACAATGAGCAGTTCTTC
v_gene: TRBV10-3; d_gene: TRBD1; abundance: many; j_gene: TRBJ2-7; CDR3aa: CAIRGQLYEQYF; CDR3nt: TGTGCCATCCGGGGACAGCTCTACGAGCAGTACTTC
v_gene: TRBV27; d_gene: TRBD2; abundance: many; j_gene: TRBJ2-5; CDR3aa: CASRLAKAGETQYF; CDR3nt: TGTGCCAGCCGGCTCGCAAAAGCGGGGGAGACCCAGTACTTC
v_gene: TRBV18; d_gene: TRBD1; abundance: many; j_gene: TRBJ2-3; CDR3aa: CASSPQQGPDTQYF; CDR3nt: TGTGCCAGCTCACCACAACAGGGGCCAGATACGCAGTATTTT
v_gene: TRBV5-1; d_gene: .; abundance: many; j_gene: TRBJ2-1; CDR3aa: CASSLGSAGEQFF; CDR3nt: TGCGCCAGCAGCTTGGGCTCCGCGGGAGAGCAGTTCTTC
v_gene: TRBV7-2; d_gene: TRBD2; abundance: many; j_gene: TRBJ2-1; CDR3aa: CASSLVGGTSSYNEQFF; CDR3nt: TGTGCCAGCAGCTTAGTGGGCGGGACTAGCTCCTACAATGAGCAGTTCTTC
v_gene: TRBV16; d_gene: .; abundance: many; j_gene: TRBJ2-5; CDR3aa: CASSGRDQETQYF; CDR3nt: TGTGCCAGCAGTGGTAGAGACCAAGAGACCCAGTACTTC
v_gene: TRBV4-1; d_gene: .; abundance: many; j_gene: TRBJ2-5; CDR3aa: CASSQEGLGETQYF; CDR3nt: TGCGCCAGCAGCCAAGAAGGTCTGGGAGAGACCCAGTACTTC
v_gene: TRBV5-5; d_gene: .; abundance: many; j_gene: TRBJ1-5; CDR3aa: CASSLGGRVTHQPQHF; CDR3nt: TGTGCCAGCAGCTTGGGCGGCAGGGTTACCCATCAGCCCCAGCATTTT
v_gene: TRBV19; d_gene: .; abundance: many; j_gene: TRBJ1-5; CDR3aa: CASSMSLDSSMQPQHF; CDR3nt: TGTGCCAGTAGTATGAGTTTGGACAGTAGTATGCAGCCCCAGCATTTT
v_gene: TRBV7-2; d_gene: .; abundance: many; j_gene: TRBJ2-3; CDR3aa: CASSLGDRLWGTQYF; CDR3nt: TGTGCCAGCAGCCTAGGGGACCGGCTCTGGGGAACGCAGTATTTT
v_gene: TRBV20-1; d_gene: .; abundance: many; j_gene: TRBJ2-1; CDR3aa: CSATRPYNEQFF; CDR3nt: TGCAGTGCTACCCGACCCTACAATGAGCAGTTCTTC
v_gene: TRBV28; d_gene: TRBD1; abundance: .; j_gene: TRBJ1-2; CDR3aa: CASSSQGARGKTGGWSYGYTF; CDR3nt: TGTGCCAGCAGTTCACAGGGGGCGCGTGGGAAGACGGGAGGATGGAGCTATGGCTACACCTTC
v_gene: TRBV18; d_gene: TRBD1; abundance: many; j_gene: TRBJ2-3; CDR3aa: CASSPRDRTFTDTQYF; CDR3nt: TGTGCCAGCTCACCACGGGACAGGACATTCACAGATACGCAGTATTTT
v_gene: TRBV20-1; d_gene: .; abundance: many; j_gene: TRBJ2-1; CDR3aa: CSAGEARTNEQFF; CDR3nt: TGCAGTGCAGGGGAGGCCCGGACCAATGAGCAGTTCTTC
v_gene: TRBV19; d_gene: TRBD1; abundance: .; j_gene: TRBJ2-5; CDR3aa: CASIGRTGQYF; CDR3nt: TGTGCCAGTATCGGTCGGACAGGGCAGTACTTC
v_gene: TRBV28; d_gene: .; abundance: many; j_gene: TRBJ2-6; CDR3aa: CASRKDGFGANVLTF; CDR3nt: TGTGCCAGCAGAAAGGACGGGTTCGGGGCCAACGTCCTGACTTTC
v_gene: TRBV12-3/TRBV12-4; d_gene: .; abundance: many; j_gene: TRBJ1-5; CDR3aa: CASSLGVDSNQPQHF; CDR3nt: TGTGCCAGCAGTTTGGGAGTCGATAGCAATCAGCCCCAGCATTTT
v_gene: TRBV28; d_gene: TRBD2; abundance: many; j_gene: TRBJ2-3; CDR3aa: CASSLIAAGAYTDTQYF; CDR3nt: TGTGCCAGCAGTCTAATAGCGGCGGGAGCCTACACAGATACGCAGTATTTT
v_gene: TRBV20-1; d_gene: .; abundance: many; j_gene: TRBJ2-5; CDR3aa: CSATLVVAEETQYF; CDR3nt: TGCAGCGCGACACTAGTGGTCGCTGAAGAGACCCAGTACTTC
v_gene: TRBV5-1; d_gene: .; abundance: many; j_gene: TRBJ2-2; CDR3aa: CASSLPSDRFAGELFF; CDR3nt: TGCGCCAGCAGCCTACCTAGCGATCGTTTCGCCGGGGAGCTGTTTTTT